One sample yielded the 27 T cell receptor beta chains listed below, sequenced in a study of CD8 T cell repertoires and HIV-1 epitope variants. Here immunoSEQ multiplex PCR was the method, and the copy in TCRdb shows in-frame clones only, minus some. The data show more than 2,000 clones, with approximately 61% seen just once and under 55% held by the top ten. No antigens are known for them. The sample comprised cultured CD8+ T cells derived from PBMCs. The receptor set was obtained from a male donor with HIV.

The chain uses TRBV5-4 and TRBJ1-2; D is possibly TRBD1 (5 bases). CDR1 and CDR2 (germline): SGHNT, YYREEE (reference sequence). The CDR3 sequence is 13 residues long. Trimming stripped 5 bases from V and 7 bases from J, with 15 bases between. The CDR3 coding sequence is TGTGCCAGCAGTCTGGGGGTACAGCTTGGCTACACCTTC. Translation gives CASSLGVQLGYTF. Supplemented by reference TRBV5-4 and TRBJ1-2, the full variable domain reads ETGVTQSPTHLIKTRGQQVTLRCSSQSGHNTVSWYQQALGQGPQFIFQYYREEENGRGNFPPRFSGLQFPNYSSELNVNALELDDSALYLCASSLGVQLGYTFGSGTRLTVV.

This chain links TRBV19 with TRBJ2-7; D is unresolved. The V end was cut by 9 bases, the J end by 1 base, with 16 bases between. This CDR3 has 14 amino acids. The germline gives CDR1 LNHDA, CDR2 SQIVND (reference sequence). The CDR3 sequence is CASSWSSDSYEQYF. CDR3 bases: TGTGCCAGCAGTTGGTCATCCGATTCCTACGAGCAGTACTTC.

This chain uses TRBV19 with TRBJ2-5, with 9 bases that match TRBD2. Germline CDR1 reads LNHDA; CDR2 reads SQIVND (reference sequence). The V gene end was trimmed by 3 bases and the J gene end by 3 bases; junction bases not matched to a gene: 11. This CDR3 region has 17 residues. CDR3 in DNA: TGTGCCAGTAGTATTCAGCTCGCGGGGGGGCTTGAAGAGACCCAGTACTTC. The encoded protein is CASSIQLAGGLEETQYF.

The chain has TRBV29-1 and TRBJ2-3, with a tentative D call TRBD2 (5 bases). The CDR3 runs 15 residues. Trimming took 1 base from V and 4 from J, leaving 15 bases between them. The V gene's germline CDR1 is SQVTM and CDR2 ANQGSEA. CDR3 sequence reads: CSVEGGPPRADTQYF. The CDR3 DNA follows: TGCAGCGTTGAAGGCGGACCGCCGAGGGCAGATACGCAGTATTTT.

The V call is TRBV19, the J call TRBJ1-5, with D unclear. CDR1 LNHDA and CDR2 SQIVND come from the germline V gene (reference sequence). The CDR3 covers 11 residues. With 5 bases removed from V and 10 bases from J, the gap between germline ends came to 9 bases. CDR3 protein: CASSFNGPQHF. The DNA of the CDR3 is TGTGCCAGTAGTTTCAATGGCCCCCAGCATTTT.

This chain uses TRBV6-5 with TRBJ1-5; 7 bases agree with TRBD1. CDR3 length equals 14 residues. The junction had 9 bases not matched to a gene; V was cut back by 6 bases and J by 7 bases. The germline V gene has CDR1 MNHEY and CDR2 SVGAGI. The CDR3 here is CASSFDRDAQPQHF. For the CDR3, the DNA is TGTGCCAGCAGCTTCGACAGGGATGCACAGCCCCAGCATTTT.

V gene TRBV25-1 combines with J gene TRBJ2-7, with 7 bases matching TRBD1. Germline assignment: CDR1 MGHDK and CDR2 SYGVNS. V trimming: 6 bases; J trimming: 0 bases; junction bases outside the gene matches: 5. The CDR3 has 14 amino acids. The CDR3, as DNA: TGTGCCAGCAGCGACAGGGATCCCTCCTACGAGCAGTACTTC. Its protein is CASSDRDPSYEQYF.

The chain has TRBV5-1 and TRBJ2-7; D may be TRBD1 or TRBD2 (5 bases each). CDR1 is SGHRS and CDR2 is YFSETQ in the germline V gene. The CDR3 is made up of 12 amino acids. V gave up 3 bases and J gave up 1 base, with 5 bases separating them. This chain's CDR3 is CASSWGSYEQYF. The CDR3, as DNA: TGCGCCAGCAGCTGGGGGTCCTACGAGCAGTACTTC.

The rearrangement links TRBV5-4 to TRBJ2-5; either TRBD1 or TRBD2 may supply D (6 bases each). V shed 5 bases and J shed 4 bases, with 12 bases lying between them. Germline values: CDR1 SGHNT, CDR2 YYREEE (reference sequence). This CDR3 is built from 13 residues. Here the CDR3 reads CASSLQGGETQYF. The CDR3 DNA is TGTGCCAGCAGTTTACAGGGAGGAGAGACCCAGTACTTC.

V and J are TRBV28 and TRBJ1-5; TRBD1 matches at 8 bases. Germline loops: CDR1 MDHEN, CDR2 SYDVKM. V dropped 6 bases and J dropped 4; count of bases not matched to a gene: 2. The CDR3 spans 13 residues. The CDR3 is CASRTGANQPQHF. CDR3 sequence (DNA): TGTGCCAGCAGGACAGGGGCGAATCAGCCCCAGCATTTT.

The gene calls are TRBV18 and TRBJ2-7; a possible D gene is TRBD1 (6 bases). CDR3 length: 16 residues. The V end was cut by 1 base, the J end by 2 bases, with 15 bases between. Germline CDR1 KGHSH, CDR2 LQKENI. CDR3 nucleotide sequence: TGTGCCAGCTCACCACAGTTTGGGCAGGGGCCCTACGAGCAGTACTTC. Residues: CASSPQFGQGPYEQYF.

The chain has TRBV2 and TRBJ2-7; D call uncertain. Germline V gene data show CDR1 as SNHLY and CDR2 as FYNNEI. The CDR3 contains 12 residues. V was trimmed by 0 bases and J by 4 bases, leaving 4 bases between them. CDR3 region: CASSEAGYEQYF. CDR3 coding DNA: TGTGCCAGCAGTGAAGCGGGTTACGAGCAGTACTTC.

The chain joins TRBV7-9 to TRBJ2-3; D perhaps matches TRBD2 (6 bases). In germline, CDR1 is SEHNR, CDR2 FQNEAQ (reference sequence). The CDR3 contains 16 residues. V shed 1 base and J shed 4 bases, with 15 bases lying between them. CDR3 loop: CASSLGVPGGADTQYF. The DNA of the CDR3 is TGTGCCAGCAGCTTAGGGGTCCCCGGAGGGGCAGATACGCAGTATTTT.

This CDR3 is CASSQEVRGYGYTF. CDR3 DNA sequence: TGTGCCAGCAGCCAAGAAGTGAGGGGCTATGGCTACACCTTC. The chain employs TRBV4-2 and TRBJ1-2, with D perhaps matching TRBD1 (5 bases). Germline V gene sequence: CDR1 LGHNA, CDR2 YNFKEQ. Trimming left V 0 bases short and J 4 bases short, with 9 bases between. The CDR3 covers 14 residues.

The rearrangement uses TRBV4-3 and TRBJ1-1; D might be TRBD1 (6 bases). V was shortened by 0 bases and J by 8 bases, with 16 bases between the two germline ends. The CDR3 length is 15 residues. Germline assignment: CDR1 LGHNA and CDR2 YSLEER. CDR3 bases: TGCGCCAGCAGCCAAGATAGGGGGGAATTAAGAGAAGCTTTCTTT. It yields the protein CASSQDRGELREAFF.

V gene TRBV15 combines with J gene TRBJ2-7, with TRBD1 identical over 8 bases. V shed 5 bases and J 6 bases; nucleotides not matched to a gene: 12. The length of the CDR3 is 15 residues. From germline, CDR1 is LNHNV and CDR2 YYDKDF (reference sequence). CDR3 in amino acids: CATSDGTGGIGEQYF. For the CDR3, the DNA is TGTGCCACCAGCGATGGGACAGGTGGCATTGGCGAGCAGTACTTC.

The chain is built from TRBV9 and TRBJ1-6, with unresolved D. The CDR3 is made up of 18 amino acids. CDR1 is SGDLS, CDR2 YYNGEE, per germline. The V end was cut by 0 bases, the J end by 7 bases, with 20 bases between. In DNA, the CDR3 is TGTGCCAGCAGCGTAGATTCCTTCGCGGGGTCTGGGAATTCACCCCTCCACTTT. Protein sequence: CASSVDSFAGSGNSPLHF.

The chain recombines TRBV29-1 with TRBJ2-2; D is ambiguous. Germline V gene lookup returns CDR1 SQVTM and CDR2 ANQGSEA. This CDR3 comprises 12 residues. The V gene lost 0 bases and the J gene lost 7 bases, with 6 bases spanning the gap. In DNA form, the CDR3 reads TGCAGCGTTGAAGATCGGGTCGGGGAGCTGTTTTTT. It codes for CSVEDRVGELFF.

The CDR3 spells CASSLGQGRYGYTF. The CDR3 DNA reads TGTGCCAGCAGTTTAGGGCAGGGGAGGTATGGCTACACCTTC. The chain employs TRBV27 and TRBJ1-2; tentative D call: TRBD1 (6 bases). Trimming left V 2 bases short and J 5 bases short, with 12 bases between. Germline values: CDR1 MNHEY, CDR2 SMNVEV (reference sequence). This CDR3 region has 14 residues.

The gene calls are TRBV7-9 and TRBJ2-7, with D perhaps TRBD2 (6 bases). V shed 1 base and J shed 7 bases, with 17 bases lying between them. CDR3 length: 15 residues. Germline CDR1 and CDR2: SEHNR and FQNEAQ (reference sequence). CDR3 region: CASSLDGGKMQEQYF. The CDR3 DNA reads as TGTGCCAGCAGCTTAGATGGCGGGAAAATGCAAGAGCAGTACTTC.

The chain joins TRBV14 to TRBJ2-7; tentative D call: TRBD1 (6 bases). V lost 0 bases and J 4 bases, leaving 10 bases between the germline ends. CDR1 is SGHDN and CDR2 is FVKESK in the germline V gene. The CDR3 sequence is 14 residues long. Written as DNA, the CDR3 is TGTGCCAGCAGCCAAGAAGGGCAGGGGTACGAGCAGTACTTC. Translating it yields CASSQEGQGYEQYF.

This clone has only a few counts. The chain couples TRBV4-1 to TRBJ2-1, with 12 nucleotides matching TRBD2. This CDR3 comprises 17 residues. CDR1 and CDR2 from the germline V gene are MGHRA and YSYEKL. J lost 7 bases, V lost 3 bases, and 10 bases had no gene match. For the CDR3, the DNA is TGCGCCAGCAGCCAGGCCCCTAGCGGGGGGGCACAGAATGAGCAGTTCTTC. It specifies CASSQAPSGGAQNEQFF.

V usage is TRBV7-2 and J usage is TRBJ2-7, with 11 nucleotides matching TRBD2. The V gene end was trimmed by 5 bases and the J gene end by 5 bases; junction bases not matched to a gene: 5. The CDR3 contains 14 residues. From germline, CDR1 is SGHTA and CDR2 FQGNSA. The CDR3: CASSTMTSGNEQYF. In DNA form, the CDR3 reads TGTGCCAGCAGCACGATGACTAGCGGGAACGAGCAGTACTTC.

The chain joins TRBV5-5 to TRBJ1-1, with a tentative D call TRBD1 (6 bases). The ends were cut back, 5 bases at V and 3 bases at J, with 11 bases in the middle. Germline CDR1 SGHKS, CDR2 YYEKEE (reference sequence). This CDR3 has 13 amino acids. The CDR3 bases are TGTGCCAGCAGTCGGACAGAGGACACTGAAGCTTTCTTT. As protein: CASSRTEDTEAFF.

In its sample, this clone was seen a few times. The V and J genes are TRBV5-4 and TRBJ2-7, with TRBD1 identical over 8 bases. The trim removed 0 bases at V and 5 bases at J, leaving 1 base unmatched. Germline V gives CDR1 SGHNT, CDR2 YYREEE (reference sequence). This CDR3 is 13 amino acids long. CDR3 in amino acids: CASSLGQGNEQYF. Written as DNA, the CDR3 is TGTGCCAGCAGCTTGGGACAGGGGAACGAGCAGTACTTC.

The chain joins TRBV27 to TRBJ1-2; 7 nucleotides agree with TRBD1. V lost 2 bases to trimming and J lost 4 bases; unmatched junction nucleotides: 4. Germline V gives CDR1 MNHEY, CDR2 SMNVEV (reference sequence). The CDR3 extends over 14 amino acids. The chain's CDR3 is CASSLGGQTYGYTF. As DNA, the CDR3 is TGTGCCAGCAGTTTAGGGGGACAGACCTATGGCTACACCTTC.

This clone has a single count. This chain connects TRBV15 to TRBJ1-5; no clear D. V lost 0 bases, J lost 5 bases, and 14 bases lay in between. Germline CDR1 and CDR2: LNHNV and YYDKDF (reference sequence). The CDR3 loop spans 16 amino acids. Written as DNA, the CDR3 is TGTGCCACCAGCAGAGATTCGGCCAGGTACCATCAGCCCCAGCATTTT. This codes for CATSRDSARYHQPQHF.